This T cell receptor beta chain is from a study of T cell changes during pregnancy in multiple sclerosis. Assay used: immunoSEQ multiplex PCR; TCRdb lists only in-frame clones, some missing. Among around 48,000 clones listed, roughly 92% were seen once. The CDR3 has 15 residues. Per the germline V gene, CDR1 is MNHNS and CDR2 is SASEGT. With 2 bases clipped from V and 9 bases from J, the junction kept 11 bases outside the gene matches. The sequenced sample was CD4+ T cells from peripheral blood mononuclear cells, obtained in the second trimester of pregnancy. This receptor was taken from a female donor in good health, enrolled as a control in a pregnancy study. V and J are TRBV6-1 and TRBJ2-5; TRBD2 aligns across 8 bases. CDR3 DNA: TGTGCCAGCAGTGAACCCGCAGGCCCGGGAGGGGCCCAGTACTTC. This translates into CASSEPAGPGGAQYF.